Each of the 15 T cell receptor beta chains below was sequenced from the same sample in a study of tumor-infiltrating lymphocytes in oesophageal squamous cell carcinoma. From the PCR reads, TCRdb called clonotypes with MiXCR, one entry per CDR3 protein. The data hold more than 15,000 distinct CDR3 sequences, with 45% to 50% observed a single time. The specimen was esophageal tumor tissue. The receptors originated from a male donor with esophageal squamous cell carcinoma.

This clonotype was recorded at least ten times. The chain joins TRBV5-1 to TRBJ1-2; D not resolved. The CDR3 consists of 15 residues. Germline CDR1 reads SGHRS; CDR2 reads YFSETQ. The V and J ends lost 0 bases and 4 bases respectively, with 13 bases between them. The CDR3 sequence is CASSLEKGELYGYTF. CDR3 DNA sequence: TGCGCCAGCAGCTTGGAAAAGGGAGAACTCTATGGCTACACCTTC.

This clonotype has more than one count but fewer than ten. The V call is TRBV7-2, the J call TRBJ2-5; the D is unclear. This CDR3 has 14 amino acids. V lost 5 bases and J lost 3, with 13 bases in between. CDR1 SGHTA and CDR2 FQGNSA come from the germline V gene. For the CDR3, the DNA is TGTGCCAGCAGCCCGAGACTTTCGGAAGAGACCCAGTACTTC. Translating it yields CASSPRLSEETQYF. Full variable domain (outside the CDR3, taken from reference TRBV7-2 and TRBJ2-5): GAGVSQSPSNKVTEKGKDVELRCDPISGHTALYWYRQSLGQGLEFLIYFQGNSAPDKSGLPSDRFSAERTGGSVSTLTIQRTQQEDSAVYLCASSPRLSEETQYFGPGTRLLVL.

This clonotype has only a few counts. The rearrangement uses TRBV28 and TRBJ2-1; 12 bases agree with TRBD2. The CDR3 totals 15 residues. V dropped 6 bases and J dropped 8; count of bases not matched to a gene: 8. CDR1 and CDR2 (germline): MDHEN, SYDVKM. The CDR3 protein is CASRRTSGMADEQFF. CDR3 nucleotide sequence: TGTGCCAGCAGACGGACTAGCGGGATGGCTGATGAGCAGTTCTTC.

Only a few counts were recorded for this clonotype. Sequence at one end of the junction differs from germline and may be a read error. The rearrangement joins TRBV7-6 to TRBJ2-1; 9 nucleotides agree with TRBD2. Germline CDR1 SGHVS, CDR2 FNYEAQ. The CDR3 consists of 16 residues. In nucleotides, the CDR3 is TGTGCTAGCAGTCCGATCGGACTAGCGCCTAACAATGAGCAGTTCTTC. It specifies CASSPIGLAPNNEQFF.

The CDR3 DNA is TGTGCCAGCAGCTTAGGACAAATAAGGAAAGAGACCCAGTACTTC. Encoded protein: CASSLGQIRKETQYF. The rearrangement joins TRBV7-6 to TRBJ2-5; D gene uncertain. With 1 base removed from V and 3 bases from J, the gap between germline ends came to 12 bases. The CDR3 spans 15 residues. Germline V gene lookup returns CDR1 SGHVS and CDR2 FNYEAQ.

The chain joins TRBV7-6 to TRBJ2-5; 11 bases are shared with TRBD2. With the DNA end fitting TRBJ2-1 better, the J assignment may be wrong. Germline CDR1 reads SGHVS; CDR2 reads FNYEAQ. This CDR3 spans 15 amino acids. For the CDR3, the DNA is TGTGCCAGCAGCACCACTAGCGGGAGCAGTGCTGAGCAGTTCTTC. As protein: CASSTTSGSSAEQFF.

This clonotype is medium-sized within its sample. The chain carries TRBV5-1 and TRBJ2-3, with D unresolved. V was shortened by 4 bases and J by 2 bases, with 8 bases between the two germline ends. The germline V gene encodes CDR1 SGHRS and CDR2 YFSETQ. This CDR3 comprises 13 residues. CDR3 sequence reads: CASSRASTDTQYF. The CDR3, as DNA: TGCGCCAGCAGCAGGGCTTCCACAGATACGCAGTATTTT.

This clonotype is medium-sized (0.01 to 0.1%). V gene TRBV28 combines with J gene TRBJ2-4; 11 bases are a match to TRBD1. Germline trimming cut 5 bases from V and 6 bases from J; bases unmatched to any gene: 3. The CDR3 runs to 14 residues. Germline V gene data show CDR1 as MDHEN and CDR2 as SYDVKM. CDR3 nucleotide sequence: TGTGCCAGCAGTGAGGACAGGGGGCTAAACATTCAGTACTTC. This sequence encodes CASSEDRGLNIQYF.

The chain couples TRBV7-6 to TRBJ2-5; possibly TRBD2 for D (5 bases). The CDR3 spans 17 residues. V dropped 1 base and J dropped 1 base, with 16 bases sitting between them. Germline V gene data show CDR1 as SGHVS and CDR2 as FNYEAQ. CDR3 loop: CASSLVGPSPGQETQYF. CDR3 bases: TGTGCCAGCAGCTTAGTTGGTCCTAGCCCAGGCCAAGAGACCCAGTACTTC.

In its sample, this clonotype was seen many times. CDR3: CASSQDLLGTSTDTQYF. CDR3 nucleotide sequence: TGTGCCAGCAGCCAAGATTTGTTGGGAACGAGCACAGATACGCAGTATTTT. The J gene is TRBJ2-3, the V gene TRBV3-1; D remains ambiguous. Looked up from germline, CDR1 is LGHDT and CDR2 is YNNKEL (reference sequence). The germline V and J ends were trimmed by 0 bases and 0 bases, with 13 bases remaining between them. This CDR3 has 17 residues.

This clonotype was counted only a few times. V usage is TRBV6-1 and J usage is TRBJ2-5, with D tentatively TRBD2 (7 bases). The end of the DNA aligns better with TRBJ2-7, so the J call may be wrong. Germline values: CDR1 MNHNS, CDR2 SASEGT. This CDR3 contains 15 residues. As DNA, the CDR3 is TGTGCCAGCAGCCACGCGGGGGCCCGAAACTACGAGCAGTACTTC. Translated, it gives CASSHAGARNYEQYF.

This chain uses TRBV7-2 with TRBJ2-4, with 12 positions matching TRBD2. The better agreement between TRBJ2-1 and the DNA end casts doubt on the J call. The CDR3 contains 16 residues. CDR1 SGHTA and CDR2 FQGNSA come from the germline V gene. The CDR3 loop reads CASRRTSGIFWNEQFF. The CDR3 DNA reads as TGTGCCAGCAGGCGGACTAGCGGGATCTTCTGGAATGAGCAGTTCTTC.

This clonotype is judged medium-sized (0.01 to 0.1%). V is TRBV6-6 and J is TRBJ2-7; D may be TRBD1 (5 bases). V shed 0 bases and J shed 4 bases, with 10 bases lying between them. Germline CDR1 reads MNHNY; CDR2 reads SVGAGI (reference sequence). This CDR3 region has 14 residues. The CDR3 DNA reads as TGTGCCAGCAGTTACTCGGAAGCAGGGTACGAGCAGTACTTC. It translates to CASSYSEAGYEQYF.

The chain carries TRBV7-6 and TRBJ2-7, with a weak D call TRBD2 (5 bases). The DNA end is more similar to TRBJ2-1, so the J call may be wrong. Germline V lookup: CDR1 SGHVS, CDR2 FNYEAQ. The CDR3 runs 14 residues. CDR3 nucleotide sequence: TGTGCCAGCAGCTTATCCTCGGAGTGGAGGGAGCAGTTCTTC. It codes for CASSLSSEWREQFF.

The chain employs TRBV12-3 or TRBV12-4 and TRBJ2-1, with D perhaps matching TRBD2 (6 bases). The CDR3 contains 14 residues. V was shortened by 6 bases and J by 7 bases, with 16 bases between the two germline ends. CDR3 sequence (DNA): TGTGCCAGCAGGGGGACTGGCCGGTCGAATGAGCAGTTCTTC. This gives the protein CASRGTGRSNEQFF.